The 20 T cell receptor beta chains below were found in one sample sequenced in a study of T-cell reconstitution after alpha-beta-depleted transplantation in children. A TCRbeta library incorporating unique molecular identifiers was prepared. TCRdb used MiXCR to reprocess the PCR reads, holding one entry per CDR3 protein. The sample yields approximately 650,000 distinct CDR3 sequences, 10% to 15% seen once. This specimen consisted of PBMCs, obtained before TCRalphabeta/CD19-depleted stem cell transplant. These receptors all come from a girl aged 2 to 9 with congenital amegakaryocytic thrombocytopenia, due to receive a stem cell transplant.

The chain recombines TRBV4-1 with TRBJ2-5; a possible D gene is TRBD1 (6 bases). The CDR3 has 15 amino acids. Trimming shortened V by 5 bases and J by 5 bases, and 18 bases separated the two germline ends. Germline V CDR1 and CDR2: MGHRA, YSYEKL. This chain's CDR3 is CASSLNRDRWETQYF. The CDR3 bases are TGCGCCAGCAGCTTAAACAGGGATCGGTGGGAGACCCAGTACTTC.

This clonotype was seen only a few times. This chain joins TRBV7-2 and TRBJ2-1; TRBD2 agrees at 14 bases. Germline trimming cut 6 bases from V and 9 bases from J; bases unmatched to any gene: 4. This CDR3 has 14 residues. Germline-derived CDR1 and CDR2 are SGHTA and FQGNSA. CDR3 sequence: CASRGLAGAGEQFF. The CDR3 region has the DNA TGTGCCAGCAGGGGACTAGCGGGAGCAGGTGAGCAGTTCTTC. Full variable domain (remainder filled in from reference TRBV7-2 and TRBJ2-1): GAGVSQSPSNKVTEKGKDVELRCDPISGHTALYWYRQSLGQGLEFLIYFQGNSAPDKSGLPSDRFSAERTGGSVSTLTIQRTQQEDSAVYLCASRGLAGAGEQFFGPGTRLTVL.

This clonotype was counted ten times or more. The chain couples TRBV5-1 to TRBJ2-5; TRBD2 might be the D (5 bases). This CDR3 region has 15 residues. V was clipped by 3 bases and J by 2 bases, with 14 bases between them. The germline V gene encodes CDR1 SGHRS and CDR2 YFSETQ. The CDR3 sequence: CASSYSRLPQETQYF. The CDR3, as DNA: TGCGCCAGCAGCTACTCCCGACTACCACAAGAGACCCAGTACTTC.

This clonotype showed up many times. This chain links TRBV25-1 with TRBJ1-6, with TRBD1 matching 9 bases. The CDR3 extends over 14 amino acids. J was trimmed by 7 bases and V by 6 bases; bases with no gene match: 4. Germline assignment: CDR1 MGHDK and CDR2 SYGVNS. CDR3 loop: CASSPGTGNSPLHF. CDR3 sequence (DNA): TGTGCCAGCAGCCCCGGGACAGGGAATTCACCCCTCCACTTT.

This clonotype has more than one count but fewer than ten. This chain uses TRBV29-1 with TRBJ2-3; no definite D call. CDR3 length equals 18 residues. CDR1 is SQVTM, CDR2 ANQGSEA, per germline. Deletions cut 6 bases from V and 0 bases from J, with 25 bases between. CDR3 loop: CSVYLNVRPFSSTDTQYF. The DNA for the CDR3 is TGCAGCGTATACCTTAATGTACGTCCGTTCTCAAGCACAGATACGCAGTATTTT.

There are a few counts of this clonotype. The chain combines TRBV7-6 with TRBJ2-7, with no clear D. V was cut by 0 bases and J by 2 bases, with 8 bases left in between. Germline-derived CDR1 and CDR2 are SGHVS and FNYEAQ. The CDR3 covers 14 residues. DNA for the CDR3: TGTGCCAGCAGCTTAGCTTTCGGAACCTACGAGCAGTACTTC. Amino acids: CASSLAFGTYEQYF. Variable domain in full (rest from reference TRBV7-6 and TRBJ2-7): GAGVSQSPRYKVTKRGQDVALRCDPISGHVSLYWYRQALGQGPEFLTYFNYEAQQDKSGLPNDRFSAERPEGSISTLTIQRTEQRDSAMYRCASSLAFGTYEQYFGPGTRLTVT.

This clonotype occurred a few times. The chain carries TRBV7-8 and TRBJ2-5; the D is unclear. V was clipped by 1 base and J by 4 bases, with 10 bases between them. The germline CDR1 and CDR2 sequences are SGHVS and FQNEAQ. There are 14 residues in the CDR3. CDR3 sequence: CASSLELTLETQYF. For the CDR3, the DNA is TGTGCCAGCAGCTTAGAACTGACCCTAGAGACCCAGTACTTC.

This clonotype was recorded at least ten times. The chain joins TRBV7-9 to TRBJ2-2; D not resolved. The CDR3 contains 17 residues. Germline V gene sequence: CDR1 SEHNR, CDR2 FQNEAQ (reference sequence). The ends were cut back, 3 bases at V and 0 bases at J, with 14 bases in the middle. CDR3 amino acids: CASSFPTTRANTGELFF. CDR3 nucleotide sequence: TGTGCCAGCAGCTTCCCCACTACGCGAGCGAACACCGGGGAGCTGTTTTTT.

V and J are TRBV5-1 and TRBJ1-5; D is perhaps TRBD1 (6 bases). Germline V CDR1 and CDR2: SGHRS, YFSETQ. V was shortened by 0 bases and J by 5 bases, with 12 bases between the two germline ends. This CDR3 has 15 amino acids. This CDR3 is CASSLDQGHDQPQHF. CDR3 nucleotides: TGCGCCAGCAGCTTGGACCAGGGACATGATCAGCCCCAGCATTTT.

This clonotype was detected many times. The rearrangement uses TRBV29-1 and TRBJ2-2; 12 bases are a match to TRBD1. From germline, CDR1 is SQVTM and CDR2 ANQGSEA. This CDR3 region has 13 residues. The trim removed 8 bases at V and 8 bases at J, leaving 6 bases unmatched. Here the CDR3 reads CSTPGQGAGELFF. In nucleotides, the CDR3 is TGCAGCACACCGGGACAGGGGGCTGGGGAGCTGTTTTTT.

This clonotype was found a few times. The rearrangement links TRBV6-5 to TRBJ2-3; TRBD1 is a possible D gene (5 bases). Germline lookup yields CDR1 MNHEY and CDR2 SVGAGI. Trimming left V 2 bases short and J 0 bases short, with 9 bases between. This CDR3 is 15 amino acids long. The CDR3 loop reads CASSYGALSTDTQYF. CDR3 coding DNA: TGTGCCAGCAGTTACGGGGCGCTCAGCACAGATACGCAGTATTTT.

This clonotype was seen only a few times. V gene TRBV7-6 combines with J gene TRBJ2-3, with D hard to call. Germline CDR1 SGHVS, CDR2 FNYEAQ. The CDR3 spans 14 residues. V gave up 4 bases and J gave up 2 bases, with 10 bases separating them. The CDR3 loop reads CASSCPRPTDTQYF. DNA for the CDR3: TGTGCCAGCAGCTGCCCCCGCCCCACAGATACGCAGTATTTT.

The chain has TRBV29-1 and TRBJ2-3; D not certain. The CDR3 loop spans 14 amino acids. The germline V and J ends were trimmed by 5 bases and 4 bases, with 16 bases remaining between them. Germline CDR1 SQVTM, CDR2 ANQGSEA. The CDR3 sequence: CSVRPIYNPDTQYF. The CDR3 DNA reads TGCAGCGTTCGCCCGATCTACAACCCAGATACGCAGTATTTT.

This clonotype came up a few times. The chain carries TRBV10-3 and TRBJ2-1; D gene ambiguous. The CDR3 runs 13 residues. V was trimmed by 3 bases and J by 6 bases, leaving 9 bases between them. Germline V gene lookup returns CDR1 ENHRY and CDR2 SYGVKD. The CDR3 DNA reads as TGTGCCATCAGTGAAATTAGATTCAATGAGCAGTTCTTC. This gives the protein CAISEIRFNEQFF.

In its sample, this clonotype was seen many times. J is TRBJ2-1 and V is TRBV5-1; 11 positions match TRBD2. The CDR3 is 15 amino acids. Germline V gives CDR1 SGHRS, CDR2 YFSETQ. The trim removed 4 bases at V and 4 bases at J, leaving 4 bases unmatched. CDR3 sequence reads: CASSMRLAGYNEQFF. As DNA, the CDR3 is TGCGCCAGCAGCATGAGACTAGCGGGATACAATGAGCAGTTCTTC.

This clonotype was counted ten times or more. The chain is built from TRBV12-3 or TRBV12-4 and TRBJ2-3; tentatively, D is TRBD2 (6 bases). The length of the CDR3 is 14 residues. Trimming shortened V by 3 bases and J by 6 bases, and 13 bases separated the two germline ends. The CDR3 is CASSFSGPADTQYF. The CDR3 DNA follows: TGTGCCAGCAGTTTCAGCGGGCCGGCGGATACGCAGTATTTT.

This clonotype was counted many times. The J gene is TRBJ1-1, the V gene TRBV29-1; D gene uncertain. In germline, CDR1 is SQVTM, CDR2 ANQGSEA. Trimming stripped 2 bases from V and 1 base from J, with 8 bases between. The CDR3 totals 13 residues. This CDR3 reads CSVEKPSNTEAFF. DNA for the CDR3: TGCAGCGTTGAAAAACCCTCGAACACTGAAGCTTTCTTT.

This chain connects TRBV20-1 to TRBJ2-6; 7 nucleotides match TRBD1. The CDR3 has 15 residues. Unmatched junction bases numbered 2, after V lost 3 bases and J lost 0 bases. Germline loops: CDR1 DFQATT, CDR2 SNEGSKA (reference sequence). The CDR3 nucleotides read TGCAGTGCTAGGGACAGGTACTCTGGGGCCAACGTCCTGACTTTC. Protein sequence: CSARDRYSGANVLTF.

This chain connects TRBV6-1 to TRBJ1-3; D is undetermined. V lost 8 bases and J lost 2, with 10 bases in between. Per germline, CDR1 MNHNS and CDR2 SASEGT. The CDR3 sequence is 13 residues long. CDR3 region: CASCPGTGNTIYF. Written as DNA, the CDR3 is TGTGCCAGCTGTCCGGGAACTGGAAACACCATATATTTT.

This clonotype was seen only a few times. The CDR3 region has the DNA TGTGCCAGCAGGACAGCGGGATCCCCCTACGAGCAGTACTTC. Amino acid sequence: CASRTAGSPYEQYF. V gene TRBV2 combines with J gene TRBJ2-7; 7 bases align to TRBD2. Germline CDR1 and CDR2: SNHLY and FYNNEI. V gave up 6 bases and J gave up 2 bases; unmatched junction bases: 7. The CDR3 runs to 14 residues.